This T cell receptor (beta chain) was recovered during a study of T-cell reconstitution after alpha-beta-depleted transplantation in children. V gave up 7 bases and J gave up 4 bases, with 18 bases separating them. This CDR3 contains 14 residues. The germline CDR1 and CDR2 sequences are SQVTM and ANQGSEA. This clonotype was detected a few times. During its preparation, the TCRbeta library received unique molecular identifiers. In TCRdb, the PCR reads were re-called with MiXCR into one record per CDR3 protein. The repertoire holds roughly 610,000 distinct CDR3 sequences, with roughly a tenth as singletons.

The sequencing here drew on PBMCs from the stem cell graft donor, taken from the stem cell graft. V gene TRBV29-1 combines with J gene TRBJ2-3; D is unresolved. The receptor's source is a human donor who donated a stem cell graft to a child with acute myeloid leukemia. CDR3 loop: CSAGLPRTADTQYF. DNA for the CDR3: TGCAGCGCCGGTCTCCCCAGAACGGCAGATACGCAGTATTTT.